These T cell receptor beta chains were read from a single sample in a study. TCRdb used MiXCR to reprocess the 5' RACE reads, holding one entry per CDR3 protein. The table shows roughly 57,000 distinct CDR3 sequences, with about a fifth occurring only once. Sequenced: tumor-infiltrating Tregs sorted from the breast tumor. The receptors originated from a female donor with breast cancer. Both conserved end residues are part of each CDR3. Each record gives: CDR3 DNA, CDR3 protein, J gene, V gene, clone size, D gene. D genes are given only for firm matches. Size values are once, few and many counts, or a class for expanded clones, and some rows have none.

TGTGCCAGCAAGAGGACTAGTCTAGTGGGTGAGCAGTACTTC | CASKRTSLVGEQYF | TRBJ2-7 | TRBV12-3/TRBV12-4 | NA | TRBD2
TGTGCCAGCAGCTTCCACCGAAGCTCTAGAAACACCATATATTTT | CASSFHRSSRNTIYF | TRBJ1-3 | TRBV7-2 | few | NA
TGTGCCAGCAGTCATCGGACTAGCGGAAAAAATACGCAGTATTTT | CASSHRTSGKNTQYF | TRBJ2-3 | TRBV6-6 | few | TRBD2
TGTGCCAGCAGCCACCAAGGGAATGAAGCTTTCTTT | CASSHQGNEAFF | TRBJ1-1 | TRBV3-1 | NA | NA
TGTGCCAGCAGCTTGGATGAGGAAAAACTGTTTTTT | CASSLDEEKLFF | TRBJ1-4 | TRBV11-1 | NA | NA
TGTGCCAGCAGCTTAGGGACCACGAGGGGCTATGGCTACACCTTC | CASSLGTTRGYGYTF | TRBJ1-2 | TRBV7-9 | few | NA
TGTGCCAGCAGTGAACTGCAGGGTCGCAATCAGCCCCAGCATTTT | CASSELQGRNQPQHF | TRBJ1-5 | TRBV6-1 | NA | NA
TGCGCCAGCAGCTTGCCCACAGCGAACACCGGGGAGCTGTTTTTT | CASSLPTANTGELFF | TRBJ2-2 | TRBV5-1 | many | NA
TGTGCCAGCAGTTTTCCCAGCTATGGAAGGTACGAGCAGTACTTC | CASSFPSYGRYEQYF | TRBJ2-7 | TRBV28 | many | NA
TGTGCCAGCAGCCTTCGGGCGGGGGTGGTAGATACGCAGTATTTT | CASSLRAGVVDTQYF | TRBJ2-3 | TRBV7-9 | NA | TRBD2
TGTGCCACCCTAAGTGGGAGGGTGGGCACTGAAGCTTTCTTT | CATLSGRVGTEAFF | TRBJ1-1 | TRBV12-3/TRBV12-4 | many | NA